These 2 T cell receptor beta chains were sequenced from one sample in a study of TIL therapy for anti-PD-1-resistant metastatic lung cancer. Time point in this sample: pre-treatment sample, taken before nivolumab and TIL therapy. The immunoSEQ assay was v3. Using immunoSEQ multiplex PCR, the repertoire was profiled, and TCRdb retains in-frame clones only, with some absent. The data contain around 50,000 clones, less than 75% of them seen just once; the ten biggest clones take up 1.5% to 2%. The sequences come from blood, collected at baseline. Receptors originate from a person aged 25 to 79 with non-small cell lung cancer.

CDR3 protein: CASSLLSTSDYNEQFF. In DNA, the CDR3 is TGTGCCAGCAGCTTATTGTCGACTAGCGACTACAATGAGCAGTTCTTC. The chain joins TRBV7-3 to TRBJ2-1, with 8 bases matching TRBD2. In germline, CDR1 is SGHTA, CDR2 FQGTGA. V shed 2 bases and J 3 bases; nucleotides not matched to a gene: 6. This CDR3 is 16 amino acids long.

The rearrangement uses TRBV10-3 and TRBJ2-2; D perhaps matches TRBD2 (5 bases). The CDR3 is 17 residues long. V was trimmed by 3 bases and J by 4 bases, leaving 18 bases between them. Germline values: CDR1 ENHRY, CDR2 SYGVKD. CDR3 amino acids: CAISDPRPGSGTGELFF. The CDR3 coding sequence is TGTGCCATCAGTGACCCACGTCCGGGGTCGGGCACCGGGGAGCTGTTTTTT.